The 20 T cell receptor beta chains listed next were all sequenced from one sample in a study of T cell changes during pregnancy in multiple sclerosis (dated by TCRdb to the late 2010s). Library preparation was by the immunoSEQ multiplex PCR assay. TCRdb re-hosts the immuneACCESS table, in-frame sequences only. Its copies lack some clones; in the studies checked, an unresolved V gene accounts for under half of them, and the cause for the rest is not known. The sample table lists about 50,000 clones, nearly 95% of them with a count of one. The top ten hold about 0.28% of the sample. The sample consisted of CD4+ T cells from peripheral blood mononuclear cells, taken in the second trimester of pregnancy. The receptors stem from a female donor with multiple sclerosis, enrolled in a pregnancy study.

This chain uses TRBV11-3 with TRBJ2-2, with 8 bases identical to TRBD1. There are 15 residues in the CDR3. Trimming cost V 5 bases and J 5 bases; bases outside gene matches: 7. Germline assignment: CDR1 SGHNT and CDR2 YENEEA. The CDR3 sequence is CASSPRTGNTGELFF. Written as DNA, the CDR3 is TGTGCCAGCAGCCCCCGGACAGGGAATACCGGGGAGCTGTTTTTT.

The V and J genes are TRBV5-1 and TRBJ1-1, with D possibly being TRBD1 (5 bases). Per germline, CDR1 SGHRS and CDR2 YFSETQ. The germline V and J ends were trimmed by 3 bases and 5 bases, with 11 bases remaining between them. The CDR3 covers 13 residues. The CDR3 nucleotides read TGCGCCAGCAGCTGGGGACTTTTGACTGAAGCTTTCTTT. Its translation is CASSWGLLTEAFF.

The chain couples TRBV29-1 to TRBJ1-5, with TRBD1 identical over 7 bases. Germline V gene sequence: CDR1 SQVTM, CDR2 ANQGSEA. The CDR3 has 14 amino acids. With V trimmed by 6 bases and J by 4 bases, 9 bases remained unmatched. The CDR3 protein is CSVPGQAPNQPQHF. DNA of the CDR3: TGCAGCGTCCCCGGACAGGCCCCGAATCAGCCCCAGCATTTT.

The rearrangement uses TRBV5-1 and TRBJ2-2, with TRBD1 identical over 7 bases. Trimming removed 4 bases from V and 6 bases from J; junction bases left unmatched: 3. Germline V gene data show CDR1 as SGHRS and CDR2 as YFSETQ. This CDR3 region has 13 residues. This chain's CDR3 is CASSHGTAGELFF. CDR3 DNA sequence: TGCGCCAGCAGCCACGGGACAGCCGGGGAGCTGTTTTTT.

The genes are TRBV5-8 and TRBJ2-2; the D gene is possibly TRBD2 (6 bases). Germline assignment: CDR1 SGHTS and CDR2 YDEGEE. The ends were cut back, 3 bases at V and 1 base at J, with 10 bases in the middle. The CDR3 sequence is 15 residues long. CDR3 in amino acids: CASSSGVRNTGELFF. In DNA, the CDR3 is TGTGCCAGCAGCTCGGGGGTCAGGAACACCGGGGAGCTGTTTTTT.

This sequence joins TRBV9 and TRBJ2-5, with 7 bases matching TRBD2. CDR1 and CDR2 from the germline V gene are SGDLS and YYNGEE. The V and J ends lost 4 bases and 0 bases, in that order; junction bases with no gene match: 6. This CDR3 region has 15 residues. The CDR3 loop reads CASSSRRGNQETQYF. As DNA, the CDR3 is TGTGCCAGCAGCTCCCGGCGGGGGAACCAAGAGACCCAGTACTTC.

CDR3 in amino acids: CASSLAGTQETQYF. The CDR3 coding sequence is TGTGCCAGCAGCTTAGCGGGGACCCAAGAGACCCAGTACTTC. The rearrangement links TRBV5-4 to TRBJ2-5; 7 bases fit TRBD2. The CDR3 has 14 amino acids. Germline trimming cut 2 bases from V and 1 base from J; bases unmatched to any gene: 2. Germline loops: CDR1 SGHNT, CDR2 YYREEE (reference sequence). Full variable domain (rest looked up from reference TRBV5-4 and TRBJ2-5): ETGVTQSPTHLIKTRGQQVTLRCSSQSGHNTVSWYQQALGQGPQFIFQYYREEENGRGNFPPRFSGLQFPNYSSELNVNALELDDSALYLCASSLAGTQETQYFGPGTRLLVL.

V and J are TRBV18 and TRBJ2-3; D gene unclear. The CDR3 sequence is 12 residues long. Per the germline V gene, CDR1 is KGHSH and CDR2 is LQKENI. Trimming shortened V by 5 bases and J by 2 bases, and 5 bases separated the two germline ends. CDR3 in DNA: TGTGCCAGCTCAGACTTCACAGATACGCAGTATTTT. As protein: CASSDFTDTQYF. Supplemented by reference TRBV18 and TRBJ2-3, the full variable domain reads NAGVMQNPRHLVRRRGQEARLRCSPMKGHSHVYWYRQLPEEGLKFMVYLQKENIIDESGMPKERFSAEFPKEGPSILRIQQVVRGDSAAYFCASSDFTDTQYFGPGTRLTVL.

The chain has TRBV7-3 and TRBJ2-3; no reliable D call. V was cut by 0 bases and J by 6 bases, with 13 bases left in between. Germline V gene sequence: CDR1 SGHTA, CDR2 FQGTGA. This CDR3 region has 15 residues. CDR3 nucleotide sequence: TGTGCCAGCAGCTTAACGGGCACTTCGACGGATACGCAGTATTTT. This codes for CASSLTGTSTDTQYF.

The V call is TRBV18, the J call TRBJ1-4, with unresolved D. The germline V gene encodes CDR1 KGHSH and CDR2 LQKENI. Trimming pared 5 bases from V and 4 bases from J, leaving 8 bases between. The CDR3 spans 13 residues. CDR3 region: CASSGELNEKLFF. The CDR3 DNA is TGTGCCAGCTCAGGAGAGCTTAATGAAAAACTGTTTTTT.

The chain uses TRBV19 and TRBJ2-7, with D perhaps TRBD1 (6 bases). CDR1 is LNHDA and CDR2 is SQIVND in the germline V gene (reference sequence). Trimming shortened V by 3 bases and J by 2 bases, and 11 bases separated the two germline ends. The CDR3 runs 14 residues. This CDR3 reads CASSIRGGTYEQYF. DNA of the CDR3: TGTGCCAGTAGTATCAGGGGTGGGACCTACGAGCAGTACTTC.

This chain links TRBV5-4 with TRBJ2-2, with D possibly matching TRBD1 (6 bases). Per the germline V gene, CDR1 is SGHNT and CDR2 is YYREEE (reference sequence). The V end lost 3 bases, the J end lost 0 bases, and 12 bases lay between the germline ends. The CDR3 has 16 amino acids. DNA of the CDR3: TGTGCCAGCAGCTCAACTGCAGGGGCGAACACCGGGGAGCTGTTTTTT. Translating gives CASSSTAGANTGELFF.

V usage is TRBV2 and J usage is TRBJ2-2; 12 bases fit TRBD2. The CDR3 totals 15 residues. V shed 6 bases, J shed 6 bases, and the junction held 5 bases outside the gene matches. The germline V gene has CDR1 SNHLY and CDR2 FYNNEI. The CDR3 sequence: CASREASGGAGELFF. The CDR3 coding sequence is TGTGCCAGCAGAGAGGCTAGCGGGGGGGCCGGGGAGCTGTTTTTT.

The J gene is TRBJ2-2, the V gene TRBV6-1, with 11 bases lining up with TRBD1. V shed 3 bases and J 0 bases; nucleotides not matched to a gene: 6. From germline, CDR1 is MNHNS and CDR2 SASEGT. This CDR3 comprises 18 residues. CDR3 DNA sequence: TGTGCCAGCAGTGATGTGGGACAGGGGGTCCCGAACACCGGGGAGCTGTTTTTT. It codes for CASSDVGQGVPNTGELFF.

The V and J genes are TRBV30 and TRBJ1-6, with TRBD1 as a possible D gene (6 bases). Trimming took 0 bases from V and 10 from J, leaving 13 bases between them. This CDR3 contains 14 residues. Germline V gene data show CDR1 as GTSNPN and CDR2 as SVGIG (reference sequence). The CDR3 region has the DNA TGTGCCTGGAGTGTACGGGGGGGCACATCACCCCTCCACTTT. Translation gives CAWSVRGGTSPLHF.

The V and J genes are TRBV5-5 and TRBJ1-2; D not resolved. Germline V gene data show CDR1 as SGHKS and CDR2 as YYEKEE (reference sequence). V lost 0 bases to trimming and J lost 1 base, with 10 bases between them. This CDR3 comprises 15 residues. CDR3 residues: CASSLDGRRNYGYTF. CDR3 coding DNA: TGTGCCAGCAGCTTGGATGGGCGCCGTAACTATGGCTACACCTTC.

V usage is TRBV7-2 and J usage is TRBJ2-1; 7 bases agree with TRBD1. Trimming took 5 bases from V and 5 from J; bases not matched to a gene: 3. Germline V lookup: CDR1 SGHTA, CDR2 FQGNSA. CDR3 length: 13 residues. The CDR3 spells CASSLGQNNEQFF. The CDR3 DNA reads as TGTGCCAGCAGCCTGGGACAGAACAATGAGCAGTTCTTC. The full variable domain, rest sourced from reference TRBV7-2 and TRBJ2-1, is GAGVSQSPSNKVTEKGKDVELRCDPISGHTALYWYRQSLGQGLEFLIYFQGNSAPDKSGLPSDRFSAERTGGSVSTLTIQRTQQEDSAVYLCASSLGQNNEQFFGPGTRLTVL.

V usage is TRBV11-2 and J usage is TRBJ1-6, with 9 bases matching TRBD1. Germline lookup yields CDR1 SGHAT and CDR2 FQNNGV. Trimming at V came to 5 bases and at J to 9 bases, leaving 8 bases not matched to a gene. The CDR3 contains 15 residues. The CDR3 spells CASSQGQGIVSPLHF. The CDR3 DNA follows: TGTGCCAGCAGCCAGGGACAGGGAATCGTTTCACCCCTCCACTTT. The full variable domain, completed using reference TRBV11-2 and TRBJ1-6, is EAGVAQSPRYKIIEKRQSVAFWCNPISGHATLYWYQQILGQGPKLLIQFQNNGVVDDSQLPKDRFSAERLKGVDSTLKIQPAKLEDSAVYLCASSQGQGIVSPLHFGNGTRLTVT.

The chain joins TRBV5-6 to TRBJ1-1; D not certain. The germline V gene has CDR1 SGHDT and CDR2 YYEEEE. This CDR3 contains 13 residues. Trimming took off 2 bases at V and 1 base at J, with 6 bases between the two ends. CDR3 nucleotide sequence: TGTGCCAGCAGCTTTACAGAGAACACTGAAGCTTTCTTT. Amino acids: CASSFTENTEAFF.

This chain uses TRBV5-1 with TRBJ2-5; 14 nucleotides match TRBD2. The germline V gene has CDR1 SGHRS and CDR2 YFSETQ. With V trimmed by 4 bases and J by 4 bases, 12 bases remained unmatched. CDR3 length equals 18 residues. The CDR3 sequence is CASSTRLAGGPRRETQYF. The CDR3, as DNA: TGCGCCAGCAGCACAAGACTAGCGGGGGGGCCGAGGAGAGAGACCCAGTACTTC.